This T cell receptor (beta chain) was retrieved from a study of siplizumab effects on memory and regulatory T cells. Study-wide points: There appeared to be greater diversity in naive T cells than in memory cells, and naive T cells seemed major contributors to the alloresponse.

Notes on this clone: Its antigen remains unknown.

The authors kept the mixed lymphocyte reaction cells in coculture at 37°C for more than five days. Profiled with immunoSEQ multiplex PCR; TCRdb holds only in-frame clones, not every one. The repertoire consists of more than 13,000 clones, with roughly 40% occurring once and the leading ten covering about 8.3%. Per the germline V gene, CDR1 is KGHSH and CDR2 is LQKENI. The CDR3 loop spans 15 amino acids. The V segment lost 1 base and the J segment 0 bases; nucleotides outside the gene matches: 0. This TCR was recovered from a human donor in good health; the cells came from an allogeneic mixed lymphocyte reaction. Some clones in this sample may be carry-over from other donors' samples. The rearrangement uses TRBV18 and TRBJ2-1, with 7 bases fitting TRBD2. Sequenced material: CFSE-low (dividing) CD4+ T cells sorted from an allogeneic mixed lymphocyte reaction. The CDR3 is CASSPRGSSYNEQFF. The CDR3 DNA is TGTGCCAGCTCACCACGCGGGAGCTCCTACAATGAGCAGTTCTTC.